A single sample is the source of the 7 T cell receptor beta chains below, sequenced in a study of blood T cell repertoires in COVID-19. Measured with immunoSEQ multiplex PCR; TCRdb has only the in-frame clones, and not every one. Here the sample spans approximately 300,000 clones, 87% being singletons. Sequenced sample: PBMCs or T cells enriched from blood (not recorded which). The receptors were gathered from a woman aged 30 to 39 who had recovered from COVID-19.

This clone was recorded only once. The chain combines TRBV2 with TRBJ1-2, with TRBD1 identical over 7 bases. The V gene end was trimmed by 6 bases and the J gene end by 4 bases; junction bases not matched to a gene: 8. The CDR3 has 14 residues. In germline, CDR1 is SNHLY, CDR2 FYNNEI. The CDR3 nucleotides are TGTGCCAGCAGCCCGGACAGGTTTACCTATGGCTACACCTTC. Its translation is CASSPDRFTYGYTF. The full variable domain, its missing parts supplied by reference TRBV2 and TRBJ1-2, is EPEVTQTPSHQVTQMGQEVILRCVPISNHLYFYWYRQILGQKVEFLVSFYNNEISEKSEIFDDQFSVERPDGSNFTLKIRSTKLEDSAMYFCASSPDRFTYGYTFGSGTRLTVV.

J is TRBJ1-2 and V is TRBV5-1; 9 bases are a match to TRBD1. This CDR3 is 15 amino acids long. The germline CDR1 and CDR2 sequences are SGHRS and YFSETQ. J gave up 8 bases and V 2 bases, and 10 bases lay outside the gene matches. The CDR3 loop is CASSFSPQGASGYTF. In DNA form, the CDR3 reads TGCGCCAGCAGCTTCAGCCCACAGGGGGCGAGCGGCTACACCTTC.

The rearrangement joins TRBV10-1 to TRBJ1-5; D gene uncertain. This CDR3 is 15 amino acids long. Germline V gives CDR1 WNHNN, CDR2 SYGVQD (reference sequence). V shed 3 bases and J shed 0 bases, with 9 bases lying between them. The CDR3 reads CASSDTAYSNQPQHF. The DNA for the CDR3 is TGCGCCAGCAGTGATACAGCCTATAGCAATCAGCCCCAGCATTTT.

The CDR3 DNA is TGTGCCAGCAGCCGAACTAGAGCAGATACGCAGTATTTT. Protein product: CASSRTRADTQYF. The rearrangement links TRBV7-2 to TRBJ2-3; tentative D call: TRBD2 (5 bases). CDR1 SGHTA and CDR2 FQGNSA come from the germline V gene. The CDR3 spans 13 residues. V lost 5 bases to trimming and J lost 4 bases, with 10 bases between them.

The chain employs TRBV5-1 and TRBJ1-1, with 9 nucleotides matching TRBD1. The CDR3 totals 16 residues. After removal of 4 bases from V and 5 bases from J, the junction contained 12 bases not matched to a gene. CDR1 and CDR2 from the germline V gene are SGHRS and YFSETQ. CDR3 coding DNA: TGCGCCAGCAGCCCTCAGACAGGGGGTAGCGGGACTGAAGCTTTCTTT. Translation: CASSPQTGGSGTEAFF.

J is TRBJ1-5 and V is TRBV7-2; 9 bases align to TRBD1. Germline lookup yields CDR1 SGHTA and CDR2 FQGNSA. CDR3 size: 15 residues. Trimming removed 5 bases from V and 7 bases from J; junction bases left unmatched: 9. CDR3 amino acids: CASSLRQGEGQPQHF. In DNA, the CDR3 is TGTGCCAGCAGCCTACGACAGGGGGAAGGCCAGCCCCAGCATTTT.

The chain has TRBV28 and TRBJ2-5; D not resolved. Germline V lookup: CDR1 MDHEN, CDR2 SYDVKM. Between the trimmed V and J ends, which lost 3 bases and 3 bases, there was a span of 11 bases. The CDR3 is made up of 14 amino acids. This CDR3 is CASSLMQAKETQYF. The CDR3 DNA reads as TGTGCCAGCAGTTTGATGCAGGCAAAAGAGACCCAGTACTTC.